The TCR beta chain described here comes from a study of CD8+ T cells in alopecia areata. Study details: It was oral tofacitinib, at 5 to 10 mg twice daily, that treated patients received. The drug, tofacitinib, lasted 6 to 18 months, followed by 6 months off drug.

RNA extraction was followed by reverse transcription into cDNA, which acted as the sequencing template. The protocol was immunoSEQ multiplex PCR, while the TCRdb copy is restricted to in-frame clones and leaves out a portion. The table lists roughly 200,000 clones, about 53% of them singletons. Regarding treatment: oral pan-JAK inhibitor, 5-10 mg twice daily. V shed 0 bases and J shed 7 bases, with 10 bases lying between them. The V gene's germline CDR1 is SGDLS and CDR2 YYNGEE. There are 13 residues in the CDR3. Study-wide results and caveats: Throughout tofacitinib, many expanded lesional clones continued to persist in scalp and blood.

A word on this clone: The antigen is not known.

This TCR was recovered from a human donor with alopecia areata. V gene TRBV9 combines with J gene TRBJ1-2, with a tentative D call TRBD1 (6 bases). The sequencing here drew on CD8+ T cells sorted from blood, taken at week 24, from a patient treated with tofacitinib. The DNA for the CDR3 is TGTGCCAGCAGCGTAGATACAGGGAGTGGCTACACCTTC. Protein sequence: CASSVDTGSGYTF.